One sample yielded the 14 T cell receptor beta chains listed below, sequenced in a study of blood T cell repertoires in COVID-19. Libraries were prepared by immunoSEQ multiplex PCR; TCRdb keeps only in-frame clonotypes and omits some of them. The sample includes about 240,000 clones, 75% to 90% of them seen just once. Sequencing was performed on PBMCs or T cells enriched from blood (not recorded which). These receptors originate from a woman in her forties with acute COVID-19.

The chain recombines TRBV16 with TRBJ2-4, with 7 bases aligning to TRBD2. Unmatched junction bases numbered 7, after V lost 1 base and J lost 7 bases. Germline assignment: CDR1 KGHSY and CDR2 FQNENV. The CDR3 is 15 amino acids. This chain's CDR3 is CASSQYYAGDNIQYF. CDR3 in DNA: TGTGCCAGCAGCCAATATTATGCGGGAGACAACATTCAGTACTTC.

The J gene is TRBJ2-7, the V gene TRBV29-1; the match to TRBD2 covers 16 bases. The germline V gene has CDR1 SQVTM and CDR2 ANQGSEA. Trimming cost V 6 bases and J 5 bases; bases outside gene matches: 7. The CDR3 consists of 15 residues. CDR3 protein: CSVTGTSGRANEQYF. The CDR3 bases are TGCAGCGTGACCGGGACTAGCGGGAGGGCAAACGAGCAGTACTTC.

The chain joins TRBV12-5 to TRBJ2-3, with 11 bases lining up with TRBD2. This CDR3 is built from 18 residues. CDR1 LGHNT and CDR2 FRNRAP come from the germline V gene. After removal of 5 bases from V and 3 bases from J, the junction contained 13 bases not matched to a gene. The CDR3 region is CASGLGTQTSGSTDTQYF. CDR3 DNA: TGTGCTAGTGGTCTGGGCACACAAACTAGCGGGAGTACAGATACGCAGTATTTT.

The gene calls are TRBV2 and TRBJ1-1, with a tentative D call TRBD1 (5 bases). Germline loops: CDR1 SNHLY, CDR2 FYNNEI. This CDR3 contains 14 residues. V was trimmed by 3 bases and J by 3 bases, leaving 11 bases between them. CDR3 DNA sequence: TGTGCCAGCAGTGACAAGACAGTGTACACTGAAGCTTTCTTT. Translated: CASSDKTVYTEAFF.

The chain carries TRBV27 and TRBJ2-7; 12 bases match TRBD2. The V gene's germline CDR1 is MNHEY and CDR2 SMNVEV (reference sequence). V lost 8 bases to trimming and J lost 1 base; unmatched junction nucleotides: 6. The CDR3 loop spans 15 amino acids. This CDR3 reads CASSPGLAGSYEQYF. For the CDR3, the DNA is TGTGCCAGCTCACCGGGACTAGCGGGTTCCTACGAGCAGTACTTC.

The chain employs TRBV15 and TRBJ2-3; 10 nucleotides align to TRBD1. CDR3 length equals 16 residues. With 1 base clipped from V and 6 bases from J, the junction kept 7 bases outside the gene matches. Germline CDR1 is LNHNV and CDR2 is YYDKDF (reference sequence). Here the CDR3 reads CATSRVRQGATDTQYF. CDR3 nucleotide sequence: TGTGCCACCAGCAGAGTTCGACAGGGGGCAACGGATACGCAGTATTTT. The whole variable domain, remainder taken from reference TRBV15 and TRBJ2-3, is DAMVIQNPRYQVTQFGKPVTLSCSQTLNHNVMYWYQQKSSQAPKLLFHYYDKDFNNEADTPDNFQSRRPNTSFCFLDIRSPGLGDTAMYLCATSRVRQGATDTQYFGPGTRLTVL.

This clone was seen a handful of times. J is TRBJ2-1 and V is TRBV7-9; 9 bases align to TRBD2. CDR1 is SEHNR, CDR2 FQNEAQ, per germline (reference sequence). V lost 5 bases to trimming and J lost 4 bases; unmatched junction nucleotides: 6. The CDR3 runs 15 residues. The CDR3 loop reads CASSPLAGMYNEQFF. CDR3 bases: TGTGCCAGCAGCCCCCTAGCGGGAATGTACAATGAGCAGTTCTTC.

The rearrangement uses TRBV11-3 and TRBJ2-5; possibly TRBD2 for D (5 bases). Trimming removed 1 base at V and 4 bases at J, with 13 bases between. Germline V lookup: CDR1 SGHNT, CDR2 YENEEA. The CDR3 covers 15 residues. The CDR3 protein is CASSLALLGVETQYF. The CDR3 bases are TGTGCCAGCAGCTTAGCGTTATTGGGAGTAGAGACCCAGTACTTC.

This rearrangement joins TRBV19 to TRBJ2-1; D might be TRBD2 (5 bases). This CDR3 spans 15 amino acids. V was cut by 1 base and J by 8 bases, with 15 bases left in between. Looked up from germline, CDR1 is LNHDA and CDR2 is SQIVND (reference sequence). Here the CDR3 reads CASSIGGPGPYEQFF. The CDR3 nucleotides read TGTGCCAGTAGTATAGGCGGGCCCGGACCGTATGAGCAGTTCTTC.

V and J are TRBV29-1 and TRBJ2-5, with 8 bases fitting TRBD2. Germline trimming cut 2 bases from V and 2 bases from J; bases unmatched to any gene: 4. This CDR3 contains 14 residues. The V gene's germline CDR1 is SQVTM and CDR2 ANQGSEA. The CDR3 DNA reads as TGCAGCGTTGAACGAGGACTAGCTCAAGAGACCCAGTACTTC. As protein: CSVERGLAQETQYF.

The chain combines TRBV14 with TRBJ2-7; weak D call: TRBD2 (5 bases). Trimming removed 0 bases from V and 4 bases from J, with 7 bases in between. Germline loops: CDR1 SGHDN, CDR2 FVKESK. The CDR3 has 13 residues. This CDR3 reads CASSQEAVYEQYF. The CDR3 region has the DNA TGTGCCAGCAGCCAAGAAGCGGTTTACGAGCAGTACTTC.

The CDR3 protein is CASSQGAGVMNSPLHF. The CDR3 region has the DNA TGTGCCAGCAGCCAAGGGGCAGGGGTAATGAATTCACCCCTCCACTTT. The V and J genes are TRBV4-2 and TRBJ1-6, with D tentatively TRBD1 (6 bases). CDR3 length: 16 amino acids. Germline V gene sequence: CDR1 LGHNA, CDR2 YNFKEQ. V was shortened by 1 base and J by 7 bases, with 14 bases between the two germline ends.

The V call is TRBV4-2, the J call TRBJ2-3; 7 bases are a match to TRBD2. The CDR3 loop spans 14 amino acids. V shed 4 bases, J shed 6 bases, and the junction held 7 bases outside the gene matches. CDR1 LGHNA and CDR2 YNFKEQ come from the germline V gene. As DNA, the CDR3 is TGTGCCAGCAGCCCCGGGACTATGAGGGATACGCAGTATTTT. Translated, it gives CASSPGTMRDTQYF.

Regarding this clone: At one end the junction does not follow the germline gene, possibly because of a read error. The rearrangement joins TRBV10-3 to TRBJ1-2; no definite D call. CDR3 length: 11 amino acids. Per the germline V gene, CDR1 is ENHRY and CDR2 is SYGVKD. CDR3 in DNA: TGTGCCATTAGTGGCAGCTATGGCTACACCTTC. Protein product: CAISGSYGYTF.